Listed here is a single T cell receptor (beta chain). Its matching antigen is unknown. This entry is derived from a study of cytomegalovirus exposure and HLA in healthy donors. Whole-study results and caveats: Immune exposure information comprised only CMV serostatus. Being indistinguishable, some V segments were excluded, TRBV6-2 and TRBV6-3 among them. A later analysis reportedly found that, within productive TCRs, an Asian-associated ancestry cluster had fewer N-insertions than the mean observed across the approximately 700 donors.

CDR1 and CDR2 (germline): SQVTM, ANQGSEA. Trimming took 1 base from V and 7 from J, leaving 7 bases between them. The CDR3 has 12 residues. Primers for the PCR totalled 60 Vbeta and 13 Jbeta. Some clones are missing from TCRdb's copy, which holds only in-frame ones; the method was immunoSEQ multiplex PCR. In the table there are some 190,000 clones, about 80% of which are singletons. This sequence originates from a woman in her forties in good health and CMV-seronegative. The sequencing input was PBMCs. V usage is TRBV29-1 and J usage is TRBJ2-2; maybe TRBD1 (6 bases). The CDR3 is CSVEGGGGELFF. In nucleotides, the CDR3 is TGCAGCGTTGAAGGAGGGGGCGGGGAGCTGTTTTTT.